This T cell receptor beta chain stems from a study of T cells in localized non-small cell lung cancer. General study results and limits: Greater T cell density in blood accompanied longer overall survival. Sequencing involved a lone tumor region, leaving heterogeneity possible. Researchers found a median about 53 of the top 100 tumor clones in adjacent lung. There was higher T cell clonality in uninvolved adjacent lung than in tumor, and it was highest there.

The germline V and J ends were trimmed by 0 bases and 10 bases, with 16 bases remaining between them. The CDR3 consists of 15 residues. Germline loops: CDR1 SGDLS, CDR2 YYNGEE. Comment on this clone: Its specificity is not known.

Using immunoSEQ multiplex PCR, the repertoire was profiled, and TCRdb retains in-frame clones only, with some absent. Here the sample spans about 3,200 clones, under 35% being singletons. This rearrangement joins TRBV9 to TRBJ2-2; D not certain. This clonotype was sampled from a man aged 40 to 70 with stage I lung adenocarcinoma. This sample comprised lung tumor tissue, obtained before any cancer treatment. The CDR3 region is CASSVEGRDREELFF. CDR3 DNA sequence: TGTGCCAGCAGCGTAGAGGGCCGAGATAGGGAGGAGCTGTTTTTT.